This T cell receptor (beta chain) originates from a study of T-cell reconstitution after alpha-beta-depleted transplantation in children. Study results and limitations: T cells produced anew were the main source of T-cell counts and diversity one year after transplant.

There are 15 residues in the CDR3. CDR1 MNHEY and CDR2 SVGEGT come from the germline V gene. The junction had 8 bases not matched to a gene; V was cut back by 5 bases and J by 5 bases. Preparation of the TCRbeta library involved a method that used unique molecular identifiers. A single record per CDR3 protein comes from TCRdb applying MiXCR to the PCR reads. Altogether 250,000 to 400,000 distinct CDR3 sequences are present, 23% being singletons, with the ten largest covering roughly 11%. With respect to this clonotype: Antigen unknown.

This TCR derives from a male patient between 5 and 17 years old who had a stem cell transplant for acute lymphoblastic leukemia, so the T cells may come from the graft donor. Specimen: PBMCs, mostly from graft donor cells, collected 180 days after TCRalphabeta/CD19-depleted stem cell transplant. This chain connects TRBV6-2 or TRBV6-3 to TRBJ2-1; 8 bases are a match to TRBD2. The CDR3 region has the DNA TGTGCCAGCAGTGGCAGCGGGAGAGCCCACAATGAGCAGTTCTTC. As protein: CASSGSGRAHNEQFF.